Listed here are 23 T cell receptor beta chains from one sample, sequenced in a study of blood T cells in healthy people across ages. Using a J-beta primer mix together with a sample-barcoded 5' primer, a second PCR was run for roughly 6 to 12 cycles. TCRdb reprocessed the 5' RACE reads via MiXCR and lists one record per CDR3 protein. The sample consists of about 800,000 distinct CDR3 sequences, 55% to 75% of them appearing once. Sequences were obtained from blood. The receptors were sampled from a man younger than 40 in good health.

V usage is TRBV6-6 and J usage is TRBJ1-6; D is unclear. The CDR3 extends over 13 amino acids. CDR1 and CDR2 from the germline V gene are MNHNY and SVGAGI (reference sequence). The germline V and J ends were trimmed by 0 bases and 8 bases, with 5 bases remaining between them. The CDR3 reads CASSYSNDSPLHF. The DNA of the CDR3 is TGTGCCAGCAGTTACTCGAACGATTCACCCCTCCACTTT.

The rearrangement links TRBV2 to TRBJ1-4; D remains unclear. This CDR3 has 13 residues. Germline V gives CDR1 SNHLY, CDR2 FYNNEI. The germline V and J ends were trimmed by 8 bases and 7 bases, with 14 bases remaining between them. CDR3 DNA sequence: TGTGCCAGCTCAGGCGGACGGGTTGAAAAACTGTTTTTT. The encoded protein is CASSGGRVEKLFF.

This clonotype occurred a few times. CDR3 sequence: CASSLGPGSYTF. CDR3 DNA: TGTGCCAGCAGTCTTGGACCTGGAAGCTACACCTTC. This chain connects TRBV2 to TRBJ1-2; D gene unclear. The V gene lost 5 bases and the J gene lost 9 bases, with 13 bases spanning the gap. Germline loops: CDR1 SNHLY, CDR2 FYNNEI. The CDR3 is made up of 12 amino acids.

This clonotype was detected once. The V and J genes are TRBV7-2 and TRBJ2-2; D gene ambiguous. Germline V gene lookup returns CDR1 SGHTA and CDR2 FQGNSA. There are 14 residues in the CDR3. Trimming removed 1 base from V and 6 bases from J, with 9 bases in between. CDR3 amino acids: CASSLVPEPGELFF. CDR3 bases: TGTGCCAGCAGCTTAGTCCCCGAGCCCGGGGAGCTGTTTTTT. Looking up the rest from reference TRBV7-2 and TRBJ2-2 gives the full variable domain: GAGVSQSPSNKVTEKGKDVELRCDPISGHTALYWYRQSLGQGLEFLIYFQGNSAPDKSGLPSDRFSAERTGGSVSTLTIQRTQQEDSAVYLCASSLVPEPGELFFGEGSRLTVL.

The chain links TRBV6-1 to TRBJ1-6, with D uncertain. The germline V gene has CDR1 MNHNS and CDR2 SASEGT. The CDR3 spans 15 residues. Trimming shortened V by 0 bases and J by 9 bases, and 12 bases separated the two germline ends. The CDR3 nucleotides are TGTGCCAGCAGTGAAGCACGGGGTGTGCGTTCACCCCTCCACTTT. It translates to CASSEARGVRSPLHF.

A single count supports this clonotype. The V call is TRBV29-1, the J call TRBJ1-1, with D possibly matching TRBD1 (6 bases). V was shortened by 8 bases and J by 0 bases, with 19 bases between the two germline ends. CDR3 length: 15 amino acids. The germline gives CDR1 SQVTM, CDR2 ANQGSEA. The CDR3 spells CSHYRTGTMNTEAFF. CDR3 nucleotides: TGCAGCCACTACCGAACGGGGACAATGAACACTGAAGCTTTCTTT.

This chain uses TRBV2 with TRBJ1-5, with TRBD1 identical over 9 bases. Trimming at V came to 7 bases and at J to 7 bases, leaving 11 bases not matched to a gene. The CDR3 contains 15 residues. Germline assignment: CDR1 SNHLY and CDR2 FYNNEI. In nucleotides, the CDR3 is TGTGCCAGCACCCTTAGGACAGGGGACATCCAGCCCCAGCATTTT. This encodes CASTLRTGDIQPQHF.

The rearrangement uses TRBV29-1 and TRBJ2-5; tentative D call: TRBD2 (6 bases). Trimming left V 6 bases short and J 5 bases short, with 16 bases between. The CDR3 length is 13 residues. Germline values: CDR1 SQVTM, CDR2 ANQGSEA. Here the CDR3 DNA reads TGCAGCGTGGGGGACTCCGTAGTGGAGACCCAGTACTTC. Translated, it gives CSVGDSVVETQYF.

Comment on this clonotype: The junction and the germline gene differ at one end; a read error may be behind it. The chain combines TRBV20-1 with TRBJ2-3, with 11 bases that match TRBD2. The germline V gene encodes CDR1 DFQATT and CDR2 SNEGSKA (reference sequence). This CDR3 is built from 15 residues. The CDR3: CSASLTSGATDAQYF. The CDR3 region has the DNA TGCAGTGCTTCCCTGACTAGCGGGGCCACAGATGCGCAGTATTTT.

The CDR3 coding sequence is TGTGCCACCACCTTCCCCGGACCGGCCTCCTACGAGCAGTACTTC. It translates to CATTFPGPASYEQYF. J is TRBJ2-7 and V is TRBV28; D gene ambiguous. CDR1 is MDHEN, CDR2 SYDVKM, per germline. This CDR3 has 15 residues. Trimming stripped 10 bases from V and 0 bases from J, with 19 bases between.

The chain joins TRBV18 to TRBJ2-3; D uncertain. Germline lookup yields CDR1 KGHSH and CDR2 LQKENI. The V and J ends lost 4 bases and 1 base respectively, with 9 bases between them. The CDR3 is 14 amino acids. For the CDR3, the DNA is TGTGCCAGCTCACGCGTGGGTCGCACAGATACGCAGTATTTT. This translates into CASSRVGRTDTQYF.

V gene TRBV3-1 combines with J gene TRBJ1-6; D is uncertain. From germline, CDR1 is LGHDT and CDR2 YNNKEL (reference sequence). V dropped 3 bases and J dropped 7 bases, with 19 bases sitting between them. The CDR3 runs 17 residues. CDR3 sequence: CASSHTRADLRNSPLHF. CDR3 coding DNA: TGTGCCAGCAGCCATACGAGGGCGGACCTGCGGAATTCACCCCTCCACTTT.

The rearrangement uses TRBV20-1 and TRBJ2-7, with 9 bases that match TRBD2. With V trimmed by 5 bases and J by 4 bases, 9 bases remained unmatched. The germline gives CDR1 DFQATT, CDR2 SNEGSKA (reference sequence). The length of the CDR3 is 14 residues. CDR3 bases: TGCAGTGCTGACTCAGCGGGAGGTGGTTACGAGCAGTACTTC. This gives the protein CSADSAGGGYEQYF.

Concerning this clonotype itself: One end of the junction fails to match germline, which may point to a read error. The rearrangement joins TRBV20-1 to TRBJ2-5, with D perhaps matching TRBD2 (5 bases). CDR3 length: 14 amino acids. Germline V CDR1 and CDR2: DFQATT, SNEGSKA (reference sequence). The CDR3 spells CSARDQLSTGEQYF. The CDR3 DNA sequence: TGCAGTGCTCGAGACCAACTCAGTACTGGGGAGCAGTACTTC.

The chain is built from TRBV6-4 and TRBJ2-3; D is possibly TRBD2 (6 bases). Germline CDR1 MRHNA, CDR2 SNTAGT. Between the trimmed V and J ends, which lost 2 bases and 6 bases, there was a span of 24 bases. The CDR3 covers 18 residues. The CDR3 nucleotides are TGTGCCAGCAGTGACCCCATCCACCCGGGCGGGAATGGGGATACGCAGTATTTT. As protein: CASSDPIHPGGNGDTQYF.

The table lists this clonotype with a few counts. V is TRBV14 and J is TRBJ2-7; 9 bases align to TRBD1. The V gene's germline CDR1 is SGHDN and CDR2 FVKESK. Trimming removed 0 bases from V and 1 base from J; junction bases left unmatched: 4. The CDR3 extends over 16 amino acids. The CDR3 loop reads CASSQEWGQGSYEQYF. The CDR3 region has the DNA TGTGCCAGCAGCCAAGAGTGGGGACAGGGTTCCTACGAGCAGTACTTC.

Worth noting for this clonotype: Its ends do not fully match the called genes, so a read error is possible. V gene TRBV20-1 combines with J gene TRBJ2-3; tentatively, D is TRBD2 (7 bases). Germline CDR1 and CDR2: DFQATT and SNEGSKA (reference sequence). The CDR3 totals 16 residues. The CDR3 DNA reads TGCAGTGCTAGAGTCGCTGGGGGCGGGGGCACAGATACCCAGTATTTT. This gives the protein CSARVAGGGGTDTQYF.

This CDR3 reads CASSGVNPLREQYF. Written as DNA, the CDR3 is TGTGCCAGCAGTGGAGTCAACCCTCTCCGCGAGCAGTACTTC. The chain combines TRBV6-1 with TRBJ2-7; D gene uncertain. The germline V and J ends were trimmed by 4 bases and 6 bases, with 16 bases remaining between them. Germline CDR1 MNHNS, CDR2 SASEGT. The CDR3 totals 14 residues.

The rearrangement links TRBV13 to TRBJ2-7; 11 bases map to TRBD2. Trimming cost V 6 bases and J 5 bases; bases outside gene matches: 12. The CDR3 extends over 16 amino acids. Germline CDR1 and CDR2: PRHDT and FYEKMQ (reference sequence). In DNA, the CDR3 is TGTGCCAGCAGTTCACTTACTAGCGGGGGAGAGAACGAGCAGTACTTC. Residues: CASSSLTSGGENEQYF.

The rearrangement joins TRBV20-1 to TRBJ2-4; possibly TRBD2 for D (5 bases). The CDR3 runs to 17 residues. Trimming cost V 1 base and J 1 base, with 17 bases left between them. Germline V gives CDR1 DFQATT, CDR2 SNEGSKA (reference sequence). The CDR3 bases are TGCAGTGCTAGAGGGGAGACGAATAGATGGGCCAAAAACATTCAGTACTTC. This translates into CSARGETNRWAKNIQYF.

This clonotype turned up a few times. The V gene is TRBV20-1, the J gene TRBJ2-5; possibly TRBD1 or TRBD2 for D (5 bases each). This CDR3 is built from 13 residues. Trimming removed 6 bases at V and 2 bases at J, with 13 bases between. Germline V gene data show CDR1 as DFQATT and CDR2 as SNEGSKA (reference sequence). Written as DNA, the CDR3 is TGCAGTGCAACGAGGGGCAGTCAAGAGACCCAGTACTTC. It is translated as CSATRGSQETQYF.

The rearrangement uses TRBV7-2 and TRBJ2-5; D ambiguous. The ends were cut back, 2 bases at V and 4 bases at J, with 8 bases in the middle. From germline, CDR1 is SGHTA and CDR2 FQGNSA. The CDR3 is made up of 13 amino acids. The CDR3: CASSLNILETQYF. The CDR3 DNA follows: TGTGCCAGCAGCTTAAACATTTTAGAGACCCAGTACTTC.

Notes on this clonotype: At one boundary the junction diverges from the germline segment, which might be a read error. The chain recombines TRBV7-6 with TRBJ1-1, with D possibly matching TRBD1 (6 bases). CDR1 is SGHVS and CDR2 is FNYEAQ in the germline V gene. The CDR3 sequence is 13 residues long. The CDR3 DNA reads as TGCGCCAGCGCCTTGCAGGGGACCACTGAAGCTTTCTTT. It yields the protein CASALQGTTEAFF.